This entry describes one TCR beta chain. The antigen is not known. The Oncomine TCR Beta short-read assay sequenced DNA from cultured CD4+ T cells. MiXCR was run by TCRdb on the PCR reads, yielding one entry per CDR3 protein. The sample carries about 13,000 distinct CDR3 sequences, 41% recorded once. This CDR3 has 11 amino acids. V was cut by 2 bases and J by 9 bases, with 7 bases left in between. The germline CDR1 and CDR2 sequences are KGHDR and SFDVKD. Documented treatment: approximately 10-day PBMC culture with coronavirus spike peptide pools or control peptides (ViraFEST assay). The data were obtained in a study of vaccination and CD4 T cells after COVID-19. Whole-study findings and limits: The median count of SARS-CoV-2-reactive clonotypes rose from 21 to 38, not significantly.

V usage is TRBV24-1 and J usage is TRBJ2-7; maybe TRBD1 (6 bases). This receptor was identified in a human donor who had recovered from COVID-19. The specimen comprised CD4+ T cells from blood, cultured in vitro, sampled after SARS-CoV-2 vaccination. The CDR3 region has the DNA TGTGCCACCAGTGATTCGGACAGGCAGTACTTC. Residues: CATSDSDRQYF.